Listed below are T cell receptor beta chains from one sample, sequenced in a study of blood T cell repertoires in COVID-19. Assay used: immunoSEQ multiplex PCR; TCRdb lists only in-frame clones, some missing. Of 300,000 or so clones detected, 90% appear once; the ten largest clones hold roughly 2.5%. Input material: PBMCs or T cells enriched from blood (not recorded which). The receptors were sampled from a man aged 60 to 69 who had recovered from COVID-19. Both conserved end residues are part of each CDR3.

J gene	V gene	CDR3 protein
TRBJ1-5	TRBV6-5	CASRPAGTGNQPQHF
TRBJ1-2	TRBV18	CASSPPGQGNYGYTF
TRBJ2-7	TRBV25-1	CASSATSPYEQYF
TRBJ1-2	TRBV6-5	CASSYDQGLVGYTF
TRBJ2-2	TRBV10-1	CASSESAEDTGELFF
TRBJ2-5	TRBV7-9	CASSLPLAGESQETQYF
TRBJ1-2	TRBV7-9	CASSSTGGAGGYTF
TRBJ2-7	TRBV30	CAWSVISFRGAAYEQYF
TRBJ1-2	TRBV7-8	CASSTSSNYGYTF
TRBJ1-5	TRBV2	CASSEAVRGARVNQPQHF
TRBJ1-1	TRBV3-1/TRBV3-2	CASSQQGQNTEAFF
TRBJ2-3	TRBV29-1	CSVEGNGGDTQYF
TRBJ2-3	TRBV15	CATSNRDRGTDTQYF
TRBJ1-1	TRBV7-2	CASSPVPQAGTEAFF
TRBJ1-1	TRBV9	CASSGDSHLTQSF
TRBJ2-3	TRBV5-1	CASSRGQGATAGDTQYF
TRBJ1-5	TRBV4-2	CASSPSNRGGNQPQHF
TRBJ2-7	TRBV19	CASSIGIGSEQYF